This T cell receptor (beta chain) was captured in a study of blood T cell repertoires in COVID-19. About the research overall: There were acute and convalescent COVID-19 samples, and they came from the United States, Italy and Spain. T cells, B-cell-depleted T cells, or PBMCs provided the cDNA or gDNA that served as material.

Between the trimmed V and J ends, which lost 6 bases and 2 bases, there was a span of 16 bases. CDR3 length: 15 amino acids. In germline, CDR1 is MNHEY, CDR2 SVGAGI. Under the authors' procedure: Reference gene primers were amplified, and this amplification served to estimate nucleated cell counts. Only in-frame clones appear in the TCRdb table, and some are missing; sequencing was by immunoSEQ multiplex PCR. The V and J calls and clone size come from that table; D and trimming were worked out from the DNA. The profile shows around 130,000 clones, about 82% of them singletons. The sample was peripheral blood. This TCR came from a man aged 45-65 years with acute or convalescent COVID-19. The V and J genes are TRBV6-5 and TRBJ1-1, with D perhaps matching TRBD1 (6 bases). The CDR3 DNA follows: TGTGCCAGCAGCCCCGTCGGGACACTTAACACTGAAGCTTTCTTT. It encodes CASSPVGTLNTEAFF.